This is a list of T cell receptor beta chains from one sample in a study of response to subunit inactivated influenza vaccine. In TCRdb, the RT-PCR reads were re-called with MiXCR into one record per CDR3 protein. The sample has 500,000 to 550,000 distinct CDR3 sequences, 6.5% to 8% seen once. The specimen comprised PBMCs from blood, sampled approximately 25 months after vaccination. These receptors originate from a man between 50 and 70 years old who received an inactivated influenza vaccine. CDR3s include the opening cysteine and the closing phenylalanine or tryptophan. A D gene is named only where the DNA matches it firmly. Size values are once, few and many counts, or a class for expanded clones, and some rows have none.

D: NA; V: TRBV10-3; size: many; length: 14; J: TRBJ2-2; DNA: TGTGCCATCAGGACACCTACTAACACCGGGGAGCTGTTTTTT; CDR3: CAIRTPTNTGELFF
D: NA; V: TRBV12-3/TRBV12-4; size: few; length: 13; J: TRBJ1-5; DNA: TGTGCCAGCAGTGTCAGGGACCATCAGCCCCAGCATTTT; CDR3: CASSVRDHQPQHF
D: NA; V: TRBV4-2; size: many; length: 15; J: TRBJ1-6; DNA: TGTGCCAGCAGCCAAGAGGCCCGGGGGCGTTCACCCCTCCACTTT; CDR3: CASSQEARGRSPLHF
D: TRBD1; V: TRBV30; size: few; length: 16; J: TRBJ1-5; DNA: TGTGCCTGGAGTGTACTTCAGGGACAGGGGAACCAGCCCCAGCATTTT; CDR3: CAWSVLQGQGNQPQHF
D: NA; V: TRBV14; size: many; length: 16; J: TRBJ2-7; DNA: TGTGCCAGCAGCCAAGATTTTAGGGTTCGGTCCCACGAGCAGTACTTC; CDR3: CASSQDFRVRSHEQYF
D: TRBD2; V: TRBV3-1; size: few; length: 17; J: TRBJ2-3; DNA: TGTGCCAGCAGCCAAGCTACGGCGGGGGGACTCACAGATACGCAGTATTTT; CDR3: CASSQATAGGLTDTQYF
D: NA; V: TRBV12-3/TRBV12-4; size: many; length: 14; J: TRBJ2-1; DNA: TGTGCCAGCAGTTTAGGGACCATCCCCGGGGGGCAGTTCTTC; CDR3: CASSLGTIPGGQFF
D: TRBD2; V: TRBV20-1; size: few; length: 17; J: TRBJ2-2; DNA: TGCAGTGCTAGGGGACTAGCGGGGGGGCCGGGCACCGGGGAGCTGTTTTTT; CDR3: CSARGLAGGPGTGELFF
D: NA; V: TRBV7-2; size: NA; length: 16; J: TRBJ1-3; DNA: TGTGCCAGCAGCTTATATCACCTCACCACCGGAAACACCATATATTTT; CDR3: CASSLYHLTTGNTIYF
D: NA; V: TRBV14; size: NA; length: 16; J: TRBJ1-1; DNA: TGTGCCAGCAGCCAAGATCAAGGGGCCATGAACACTGAAGCTTTCTTT; CDR3: CASSQDQGAMNTEAFF
D: NA; V: TRBV6-1; size: NA; length: 10; J: TRBJ2-5; DNA: TGTGCCAGCAGAGTTGAGACCCAGTACTTC; CDR3: CASRVETQYF
D: NA; V: TRBV12-3/TRBV12-4; size: few; length: 12; J: TRBJ1-1; DNA: TGTGCCAGCAGCTCAGGGTCGACTGAAGCTTTCTTT; CDR3: CASSSGSTEAFF
D: NA; V: TRBV5-1; size: many; length: 13; J: TRBJ1-2; DNA: TGCGCCAGCAGCTCTCTGGGGGACTATGGCTACACCTTC; CDR3: CASSSLGDYGYTF
D: NA; V: TRBV7-2; size: few; length: 14; J: TRBJ2-7; DNA: TGTGCCAGCAGCTTAGAACCGGGGAGGTACGAGCAGTACTTC; CDR3: CASSLEPGRYEQYF
D: NA; V: TRBV15; size: NA; length: 14; J: TRBJ2-5; DNA: TGTGCCACCAGCGAGACAGAATCAGAAGAGACCCGGTACTTC; CDR3: CATSETESEETRYF
D: TRBD2; V: TRBV18; size: few; length: 15; J: TRBJ2-3; DNA: TGTGCCAGCTCACCAAGGTCGGGAGGCAAGGATACGCAGTATTTT; CDR3: CASSPRSGGKDTQYF
D: TRBD1; V: TRBV5-1; size: many; length: 14; J: TRBJ1-1; DNA: TGCGCCAGCAGCTCGACAGGGTTGAACACTGAAGCTTTCTTT; CDR3: CASSSTGLNTEAFF
D: NA; V: TRBV10-3; size: NA; length: 15; J: TRBJ2-3; DNA: TGTGCCATCAGTGAGTCTAACAGCTACACAGATACGCAGTATTTT; CDR3: CAISESNSYTDTQYF
D: NA; V: TRBV6-4; size: NA; length: 15; J: TRBJ2-2; DNA: TGTGCCAGCAGCGCGGGGAAGGGTCGGCCCGGGGAGCTGTTTTTT; CDR3: CASSAGKGRPGELFF
D: NA; V: TRBV5-1; size: few; length: 12; J: TRBJ1-3; DNA: TGCGCCAGCAGCGACTCTGGAAACACCATATATTTT; CDR3: CASSDSGNTIYF
D: NA; V: TRBV10-2; size: few; length: 17; J: TRBJ2-3; DNA: TGCGCCAGCAGTGAAGGCGGCCCCCACTCTAGCACAGATACGCAGTATTTT; CDR3: CASSEGGPHSSTDTQYF
D: NA; V: TRBV7-2; size: few; length: 13; J: TRBJ2-4; DNA: TGTGCCAGCAGCCACACAGGGAAGGACATTCAGTACTTC; CDR3: CASSHTGKDIQYF
D: TRBD1; V: TRBV2; size: NA; length: 14; J: TRBJ1-1; DNA: TGTGCCAGCAGTGGTTCACAGGGGAGGACTGAAGCTTTCTTT; CDR3: CASSGSQGRTEAFF
D: TRBD1; V: TRBV7-2; size: NA; length: 15; J: TRBJ1-5; DNA: TGTGCCAGCAGCTTCACAGGGGGCGCGGACCAGCCCCAGCATTTT; CDR3: CASSFTGGADQPQHF
D: NA; V: TRBV7-8; size: NA; length: 16; J: TRBJ2-3; DNA: TGTGCCAGCAGCCCGAGTCGGGCTTTAAACACAGATACGCAGTATTTT; CDR3: CASSPSRALNTDTQYF
D: NA; V: TRBV6-2/TRBV6-3; size: many; length: 17; J: TRBJ1-5; DNA: TGTGCCAGCAGTGGCTCACAGGGTTCGACGAGCAATCAGCCCCAGCATTTT; CDR3: CASSGSQGSTSNQPQHF
D: TRBD1; V: TRBV7-2; size: NA; length: 15; J: TRBJ2-7; DNA: TGTGCCAGCAGCTCATCCGGGACAGGGGGCATCGAGCAGTACTTC; CDR3: CASSSSGTGGIEQYF
D: NA; V: TRBV6-4; size: few; length: 14; J: TRBJ2-2; DNA: TGTGCCAGCAGTGACTCGGCTAGAACCGGGGAGCTGTTTTTT; CDR3: CASSDSARTGELFF
D: NA; V: TRBV7-2; size: NA; length: 13; J: TRBJ2-5; DNA: TGTGCCAGCAGCTTAGCAGGAGAGAGGACCCAGTACTTC; CDR3: CASSLAGERTQYF
D: TRBD2; V: TRBV9; size: NA; length: 16; J: TRBJ2-5; DNA: TGTGCCAGCAGCGCCGCTAGCGGGGGGGCGCAAGAGACCCAGTACTTC; CDR3: CASSAASGGAQETQYF
D: TRBD1; V: TRBV4-1; size: NA; length: 18; J: TRBJ2-1; DNA: TGCGCCAGCAGCCATGGGACAGGTCGTGGCGAATTTACCAATGAGCAGTTCTTC; CDR3: CASSHGTGRGEFTNEQFF
D: TRBD1; V: TRBV20-1; size: NA; length: 12; J: TRBJ1-5; DNA: TGCAGTGTCCCGGGACAGGGTGAGCCCCAGCATTTT; CDR3: CSVPGQGEPQHF
D: TRBD1; V: TRBV28; size: many; length: 15; J: TRBJ2-4; DNA: TGTGCCAGCAGCCAGACAGGGGTTTCCCTAAACATTCAGTACTTC; CDR3: CASSQTGVSLNIQYF
D: NA; V: TRBV21-1; size: few; length: 17; J: TRBJ2-1; DNA: TGTGCCAGCAGCAGCTTGGTATTGGCGGGGGGGATCAATGAGCAGTTCTTC; CDR3: CASSSLVLAGGINEQFF
D: NA; V: TRBV25-1; size: few; length: 12; J: TRBJ2-2; DNA: TGTGCCAGCACCCCGAGCACCGGGGAGCTGTTTTTT; CDR3: CASTPSTGELFF
D: NA; V: TRBV12-3/TRBV12-4; size: few; length: 16; J: TRBJ2-7; DNA: TGTGCCAGCAGTCCCTCCGCAGGGGCAAGCTCCTACGAGCAGTACTTC; CDR3: CASSPSAGASSYEQYF
D: TRBD2; V: TRBV4-2; size: NA; length: 16; J: TRBJ2-7; DNA: TGTGCCAGCAGCCAAGATTACGCAGCGGGGGTCTACGAGCAGTACTTC; CDR3: CASSQDYAAGVYEQYF
D: NA; V: TRBV3-1; size: many; length: 13; J: TRBJ2-7; DNA: TGTGCCAGCAGCCAAGGCATACGAGGCGAGCAGTACTTC; CDR3: CASSQGIRGEQYF
D: NA; V: TRBV20-1; size: many; length: 13; J: TRBJ1-4; DNA: TGCAGTGCTAGTGCCGGTTTGGATGAAAAACTGTTTTTT; CDR3: CSASAGLDEKLFF
D: NA; V: TRBV3-1; size: NA; length: 16; J: TRBJ2-7; DNA: TGTGCCAGCAGCCCCCGGGGTAGCGGACCTTCCTACGAGCAGTACTTC; CDR3: CASSPRGSGPSYEQYF
D: TRBD2; V: TRBV20-1; size: NA; length: 14; J: TRBJ2-7; DNA: TGCAGTGCTAGAGAGGGTAGCGGCGGGAGGGAGCAGTACTTC; CDR3: CSAREGSGGREQYF
D: NA; V: TRBV7-3; size: few; length: 13; J: TRBJ1-1; DNA: TGTGCCAGCAGCCAAGGGCACAGGGATGAACCTTTCTTT; CDR3: CASSQGHRDEPFF
D: NA; V: TRBV18; size: many; length: 15; J: TRBJ2-7; DNA: TGTGCCAGCTCACCGGGCTCGCAGCGAAGCTACGAGCAGTACTTC; CDR3: CASSPGSQRSYEQYF
D: NA; V: TRBV12-3/TRBV12-4; size: few; length: 14; J: TRBJ1-1; DNA: TGTGCCAGCAGTCCCCACCCGAGGGAGACTGAAGCTTTCTTT; CDR3: CASSPHPRETEAFF
D: TRBD2; V: TRBV27; size: NA; length: 15; J: TRBJ2-1; DNA: TGTGCCAGCAGTTTATGGTCTAGCGGGGGTAGTGAGCAGTTCTTC; CDR3: CASSLWSSGGSEQFF
D: NA; V: TRBV12-3/TRBV12-4; size: few; length: 14; J: TRBJ2-1; DNA: TGTGCCAGCAGTTTGCTACTAGACTCCCATGAGCAGTTCTTC; CDR3: CASSLLLDSHEQFF
D: TRBD1; V: TRBV20-1; size: NA; length: 13; J: TRBJ2-1; DNA: TGCAGTGCTAGTGTAGGGGGCAGCGATGAGCAGTTCTTC; CDR3: CSASVGGSDEQFF
D: NA; V: TRBV20-1; size: once; length: 11; J: TRBJ1-2; DNA: TGCAGTGCAAGGGACATTCGGGGCTACACCTTC; CDR3: CSARDIRGYTF
D: TRBD2; V: TRBV20-1; size: NA; length: 13; J: TRBJ2-7; DNA: TGCAGTGCGGCGGGACTAGCGGGGGACGAGCAGTACTTC; CDR3: CSAAGLAGDEQYF
D: NA; V: TRBV20-1; size: few; length: 15; J: TRBJ1-1; DNA: TGCAGTGCTAGGCGTTCTGTTGGGGTTTACACTGAAGCTTTCTTT; CDR3: CSARRSVGVYTEAFF
D: TRBD1; V: TRBV3-1; size: NA; length: 17; J: TRBJ2-2; DNA: TGTGCCAGCACCCAGGGGGTACTCCAGTCTCTAACCGGGGAGCTGTTTTTT; CDR3: CASTQGVLQSLTGELFF
D: TRBD1; V: TRBV7-8; size: NA; length: 15; J: TRBJ1-1; DNA: TGTGCCAGCGTCGTGGACAGGGTTGAGAACACTGAAGCTTTCTTT; CDR3: CASVVDRVENTEAFF
D: NA; V: TRBV11-1; size: NA; length: 19; J: TRBJ2-1; DNA: TGTGCCAGCTCCGAGGTCCCTGTACTCTCCCCCAATGCCGACAATGAGCAGTTCTTC; CDR3: CASSEVPVLSPNADNEQFF